The following is a T cell receptor (beta chain) sequence with its context. What it recognizes is unknown. This sample was taken from a study of T cell clones after liver transplantation. Study-level findings and limits: Rather than being deleted, graft donor-reactive T cells may have moved into the graft.

Germline CDR1 and CDR2: LNHDA and SQIVND (reference sequence). This CDR3 is 13 amino acids long. Trimming cost V 3 bases and J 7 bases; bases outside gene matches: 1. Unstimulated PBMCs were sorted into CD3+CD4+ and CD3+CD8+ populations. This table comes from immunoSEQ multiplex PCR, and its TCRdb copy is limited to in-frame clones, with some not included. The table includes tens of thousands of clones, over 70% detected once. The sequence was obtained from a human patient who received a liver transplant. Some T cells may be transferred from the graft donor. The chain joins TRBV19 to TRBJ2-1, with 9 nucleotides matching TRBD2. The sample in question was CD4+ T cells from blood, obtained 12 months after liver transplant. CDR3 sequence: CASSMRGGNEQFF. CDR3 nucleotide sequence: TGTGCCAGTAGTATGCGGGGGGGGAATGAGCAGTTCTTC.